This T cell receptor beta chain stems from a study of cytomegalovirus exposure and HLA in healthy donors. A remark on this clone: Its antigen is unknown.

The study's findings and limits: Presence/absence results assume similar sequencing depth per donor, which may not hold. Apart from CMV serostatus, no immune exposure information was available.

Both 60 Vbeta primers and 13 Jbeta primers went into the PCR. The data were produced by immunoSEQ multiplex PCR, yet TCRdb's version contains in-frame clones alone and is incomplete. The data show approximately 140,000 clones, 80% seen once. The V end was cut by 0 bases, the J end by 0 bases, with 8 bases between. The CDR3 length is 15 residues. The germline V gene encodes CDR1 SGHDN and CDR2 FVKESK. This chain uses TRBV14 with TRBJ1-1; tentatively, D is TRBD1 (5 bases). The sample was PBMCs. The sequence was obtained from a man under 40 in good health and CMV-seronegative. The CDR3 DNA follows: TGTGCCAGCAGCCAAGATTTCAGGGTGAACACTGAAGCTTTCTTT. The encoded protein is CASSQDFRVNTEAFF. Looking up the rest from reference TRBV14 and TRBJ1-1 gives the full variable domain: EAGVTQFPSHSVIEKGQTVTLRCDPISGHDNLYWYRRVMGKEIKFLLHFVKESKQDESGMPNNRFLAERTGGTYSTLKVQPAELEDSGVYFCASSQDFRVNTEAFFGQGTRLTVV.